What follows are 25 T cell receptor beta chains derived from one specimen sequenced in a study of identical twins. TCRdb called the 5' RACE reads again in MiXCR, with one record for every CDR3 protein. The data contain 250,000 or so distinct CDR3 sequences, 12% of them seen just once; the ten biggest clones take up under 4.5%. Another study also made use of these data, one on yellow fever vaccine responses in identical twins.

The material sequenced was memory (CD45RO+) T cells sorted from blood. The receptors derive from a woman aged 18-35 years in good health.

V usage is TRBV10-3 and J usage is TRBJ2-3; TRBD2 agrees at 7 bases. V lost 5 bases, J lost 5 bases, and 10 bases stayed unmatched. Germline loops: CDR1 ENHRY, CDR2 SYGVKD. The CDR3 length is 15 residues. As DNA, the CDR3 is TGTGCCATCAGTTCCGCCGGCGGGGGTCAAGATACGCAGTATTTT. Residues: CAISSAGGGQDTQYF.

This clonotype came up a few times. The chain couples TRBV6-2 or TRBV6-3 to TRBJ1-4; 10 bases agree with TRBD1. The germline gives CDR1 MNHEY, CDR2 SVGEGT. The CDR3 contains 14 residues. The ends lost 7 bases at V and 8 bases at J; junction bases unmatched: 7. DNA of the CDR3: TGTGCCAGCAATGACAGGGGGCGAGGAGAAAAACTGTTTTTT. Protein sequence: CASNDRGRGEKLFF.

In this sample, this clonotype turned up a few times. This sequence joins TRBV20-1 and TRBJ1-6; TRBD1 matches at 7 bases. The CDR3 sequence is 16 residues long. V shed 0 bases and J 9 bases; nucleotides not matched to a gene: 11. Germline V gene sequence: CDR1 DFQATT, CDR2 SNEGSKA (reference sequence). The chain's CDR3 is CSARDAPDRESSPLHF. As DNA, the CDR3 is TGCAGTGCTAGAGATGCCCCCGACAGGGAGAGTTCACCCCTCCACTTT.

This clonotype was seen repeatedly, ten times or more. The chain joins TRBV5-1 to TRBJ2-7; D gene uncertain. Trimming removed 3 bases from V and 2 bases from J, with 9 bases in between. Germline CDR1 SGHRS, CDR2 YFSETQ. The length of the CDR3 is 13 residues. The CDR3 sequence is CASSSPPTYEQYF. In nucleotides, the CDR3 is TGCGCCAGCAGCTCCCCCCCGACCTACGAGCAGTACTTC.

The rearrangement links TRBV27 to TRBJ1-1; D not certain. The germline gives CDR1 MNHEY, CDR2 SMNVEV (reference sequence). There are 13 residues in the CDR3. Trimming cost V 3 bases and J 8 bases, with 13 bases left between them. CDR3 bases: TGTGCCAGCAGTTTTTCCCCGAAGGCCGAAGCTTTCTTT. Its protein is CASSFSPKAEAFF.

This clonotype was recorded only once. This chain connects TRBV7-8 to TRBJ2-3; D is unresolved. Germline V gene data show CDR1 as SGHVS and CDR2 as FQNEAQ. This CDR3 spans 15 amino acids. The ends were cut back, 1 base at V and 2 bases at J, with 10 bases in the middle. Here the CDR3 DNA reads TGTGCCAGCAGCTTAGTTGGCAAACTCACAGATACGCAGTATTTT. Protein sequence: CASSLVGKLTDTQYF. Full variable domain (remainder filled in from reference TRBV7-8 and TRBJ2-3): GAGVSQSPRYKVAKRGQDVALRCDPISGHVSLFWYQQALGQGPEFLTYFQNEAQLDKSGLPSDRFFAERPEGSVSTLKIQRTQQEDSAVYLCASSLVGKLTDTQYFGPGTRLTVL.

The rearrangement uses TRBV6-5 and TRBJ2-7; TRBD1 might be the D (6 bases). The CDR3 consists of 14 residues. V was trimmed by 2 bases and J by 6 bases, leaving 14 bases between them. Germline assignment: CDR1 MNHEY and CDR2 SVGAGI. The CDR3 reads CASSYPGQGPEQYF. CDR3 DNA: TGTGCCAGCAGTTACCCCGGGCAGGGGCCCGAGCAGTACTTC.

This clonotype was counted a few times. The CDR3 here is CASSLGRLSQETQYF. The DNA of the CDR3 is TGTGCCAGCAGCTTGGGCCGGCTCTCCCAAGAGACCCAGTACTTC. V is TRBV5-6 and J is TRBJ2-5; D gene unclear. The CDR3 loop spans 15 amino acids. The V gene lost 0 bases and the J gene lost 1 base, with 10 bases spanning the gap. The germline CDR1 and CDR2 sequences are SGHDT and YYEEEE.

This clonotype was counted only a few times. The gene calls are TRBV3-1 and TRBJ2-3, with TRBD2 matching 9 bases. Germline loops: CDR1 LGHDT, CDR2 YNNKEL (reference sequence). Losses at the gene ends were 0 bases for V and 2 bases for J; bases not matched to a gene: 6. The CDR3 has 17 amino acids. CDR3 in amino acids: CASSQERGGRATDTQYF. The CDR3 nucleotides read TGTGCCAGCAGCCAAGAGAGGGGCGGGAGGGCCACAGATACGCAGTATTTT.

This clonotype was counted only a few times. The chain is built from TRBV20-1 and TRBJ2-5; tentatively, D is TRBD1 (6 bases). This CDR3 has 13 amino acids. Germline V gene sequence: CDR1 DFQATT, CDR2 SNEGSKA (reference sequence). Deletions cut 2 bases from V and 4 bases from J, with 11 bases between. The CDR3 bases are TGCAGTGCTAGACAAACAGGGTCAGAGACCCAGTACTTC. Protein sequence: CSARQTGSETQYF.

This clonotype was seen only a few times. This rearrangement joins TRBV20-1 to TRBJ2-4; TRBD1 might be the D (6 bases). V was shortened by 7 bases and J by 0 bases, with 16 bases between the two germline ends. The CDR3 runs 15 residues. Germline V lookup: CDR1 DFQATT, CDR2 SNEGSKA (reference sequence). The DNA of the CDR3 is TGCAGTGGTAGCCCAGGGGCGGGAGCCAAAAACATTCAGTACTTC. Translated: CSGSPGAGAKNIQYF.

This sequence joins TRBV20-1 and TRBJ2-4; unclear D gene. V lost 5 bases and J lost 0, with 5 bases in between. CDR1 and CDR2 from the germline V gene are DFQATT and SNEGSKA (reference sequence). CDR3 length equals 12 residues. CDR3 in amino acids: CSAPLAKNIQYF. CDR3 nucleotide sequence: TGCAGTGCTCCTCTAGCCAAAAACATTCAGTACTTC.

The chain is built from TRBV12-3 or TRBV12-4 and TRBJ2-2, with D perhaps TRBD2 (6 bases). Between the trimmed V and J ends, which lost 1 base and 4 bases, there was a span of 10 bases. The CDR3 consists of 15 residues. In DNA, the CDR3 is TGTGCCAGCAGTTTAGGGGGACTTCGCACCGGGGAGCTGTTTTTT. Its protein product is CASSLGGLRTGELFF.

This clonotype was picked up a small number of times. The chain couples TRBV6-5 to TRBJ2-3, with D perhaps matching TRBD1 or TRBD2 (6 bases each). The CDR3 sequence is 16 residues long. The V gene lost 0 bases and the J gene lost 0 bases, with 10 bases spanning the gap. The germline V gene has CDR1 MNHEY and CDR2 SVGAGI. The CDR3 sequence: CASSYSTGASTDTQYF. In DNA, the CDR3 is TGTGCCAGCAGTTACTCGACGGGGGCTAGCACAGATACGCAGTATTTT.

The rearrangement joins TRBV20-1 to TRBJ2-7, with D possibly matching TRBD1 (6 bases). The CDR3 consists of 14 residues. With 1 base removed from V and 2 bases from J, the gap between germline ends came to 12 bases. From germline, CDR1 is DFQATT and CDR2 SNEGSKA (reference sequence). The CDR3 loop is CSARGGRGPYEQYF. As DNA, the CDR3 is TGCAGTGCTAGAGGCGGCAGGGGACCCTACGAGCAGTACTTC.

This clonotype has more than one count but fewer than ten. This chain uses TRBV5-1 with TRBJ1-6; possibly TRBD1 for D (5 bases). Trimming removed 5 bases from V and 8 bases from J, with 11 bases in between. The CDR3 covers 13 residues. Germline loops: CDR1 SGHRS, CDR2 YFSETQ. The CDR3 DNA is TGCGCCAGCAGTCTGGGAGGGGATTCACCCCTCCACTTT. This codes for CASSLGGDSPLHF.

The chain recombines TRBV6-1 with TRBJ2-3; TRBD2 matches 9 bases. V was clipped by 7 bases and J by 9 bases; unmatched bases: 14. Looked up from germline, CDR1 is MNHNS and CDR2 is SASEGT. This CDR3 is 15 amino acids long. CDR3 DNA: TGTGCCAGCACCCCTGGCGGGGGGGCGGGTCGGACGCAGTATTTT. Encoded protein: CASTPGGGAGRTQYF.

The V and J genes are TRBV27 and TRBJ2-1; TRBD2 aligns across 13 bases. The CDR3 contains 16 residues. Looked up from germline, CDR1 is MNHEY and CDR2 is SMNVEV (reference sequence). J gave up 6 bases and V 5 bases, and 7 bases lay outside the gene matches. In DNA, the CDR3 is TGTGCCAGCAGTCCCCGACTAGCGGGGGGTCCCAATGAGCAGTTCTTC. Its protein is CASSPRLAGGPNEQFF.

The gene calls are TRBV20-1 and TRBJ2-1, with 10 bases fitting TRBD2. The CDR3 is 15 amino acids. CDR1 is DFQATT, CDR2 SNEGSKA, per germline (reference sequence). The V and J ends lost 5 bases and 4 bases, in that order; junction bases with no gene match: 8. CDR3 DNA sequence: TGCAGTGCTTCGGGCTTAGCGGGAGGTTACAATGAGCAGTTCTTC. This translates into CSASGLAGGYNEQFF.

This clonotype was detected a few times. This chain joins TRBV11-2 and TRBJ2-5; TRBD1 agrees at 12 bases. Trimming removed 5 bases from V and 9 bases from J; junction bases left unmatched: 10. From germline, CDR1 is SGHAT and CDR2 FQNNGV. The CDR3 loop spans 15 amino acids. As DNA, the CDR3 is TGTGCCAGCAGCCCGGGACAGGGGGCCGAGATGGCCCAGTACTTC. Translating gives CASSPGQGAEMAQYF.

The rearrangement joins TRBV4-3 to TRBJ2-1; no firm D call. The germline V gene has CDR1 LGHNA and CDR2 YSLEER. The CDR3 has 14 amino acids. Trimming shortened V by 1 base and J by 8 bases, and 12 bases separated the two germline ends. The CDR3 sequence: CASSQVRTLHEQFF. CDR3 DNA: TGCGCCAGCAGCCAAGTTCGGACGCTTCATGAGCAGTTCTTC.

This clonotype showed up many times. The chain couples TRBV5-1 to TRBJ2-2; TRBD1 matches at 7 bases. Per the germline V gene, CDR1 is SGHRS and CDR2 is YFSETQ. This CDR3 is 16 amino acids long. The junction had 4 bases not matched to a gene; V was cut back by 0 bases and J by 2 bases. The CDR3: CASSLAGTVNTGELFF. CDR3 in DNA: TGCGCCAGCAGCTTGGCCGGGACAGTTAACACCGGGGAGCTGTTTTTT.

This clonotype was counted a few times. The CDR3 loop reads CASSYSSMGTQYF. The DNA for the CDR3 is TGTGCCAGCAGTTACTCGAGTATGGGTACGCAGTATTTT. J is TRBJ2-3 and V is TRBV6-2 or TRBV6-3; D is unclear. Per the germline V gene, CDR1 is MNHEY and CDR2 is SVGEGT. The CDR3 has 13 residues. The V end was cut by 0 bases, the J end by 8 bases, with 9 bases between.

This clonotype was observed a few times. This chain links TRBV5-1 with TRBJ2-5; D is perhaps TRBD2 (5 bases). Germline lookup yields CDR1 SGHRS and CDR2 YFSETQ. V lost 6 bases and J 4 bases, leaving 7 bases between the germline ends. There are 11 residues in the CDR3. The CDR3 bases are TGCGCCAGCAAGGCGGGAGAGACCCAGTACTTC. This translates into CASKAGETQYF.

This rearrangement joins TRBV3-1 to TRBJ2-3; perhaps TRBD2 as D (6 bases). CDR1 is LGHDT and CDR2 is YNNKEL in the germline V gene (reference sequence). Trimming cost V 7 bases and J 4 bases, with 12 bases left between them. This CDR3 region has 13 residues. The CDR3 DNA reads as TGTGCCAGCACCGGGGGTTACTCAGATACGCAGTATTTT. Translated, it gives CASTGGYSDTQYF.